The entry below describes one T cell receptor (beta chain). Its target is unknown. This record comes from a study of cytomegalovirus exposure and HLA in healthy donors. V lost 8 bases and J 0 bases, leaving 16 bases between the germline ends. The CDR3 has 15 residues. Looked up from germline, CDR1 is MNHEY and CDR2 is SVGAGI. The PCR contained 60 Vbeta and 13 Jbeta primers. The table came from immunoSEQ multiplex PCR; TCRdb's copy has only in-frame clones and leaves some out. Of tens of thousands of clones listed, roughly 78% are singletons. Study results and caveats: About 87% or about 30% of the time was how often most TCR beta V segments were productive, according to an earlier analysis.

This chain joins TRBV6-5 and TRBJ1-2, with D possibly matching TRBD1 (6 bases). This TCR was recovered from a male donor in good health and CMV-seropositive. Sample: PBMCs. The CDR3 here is CASSTGTKTNYGYTF. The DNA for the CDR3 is TGTGCCAGCTCCACCGGGACAAAAACTAACTATGGCTACACCTTC.